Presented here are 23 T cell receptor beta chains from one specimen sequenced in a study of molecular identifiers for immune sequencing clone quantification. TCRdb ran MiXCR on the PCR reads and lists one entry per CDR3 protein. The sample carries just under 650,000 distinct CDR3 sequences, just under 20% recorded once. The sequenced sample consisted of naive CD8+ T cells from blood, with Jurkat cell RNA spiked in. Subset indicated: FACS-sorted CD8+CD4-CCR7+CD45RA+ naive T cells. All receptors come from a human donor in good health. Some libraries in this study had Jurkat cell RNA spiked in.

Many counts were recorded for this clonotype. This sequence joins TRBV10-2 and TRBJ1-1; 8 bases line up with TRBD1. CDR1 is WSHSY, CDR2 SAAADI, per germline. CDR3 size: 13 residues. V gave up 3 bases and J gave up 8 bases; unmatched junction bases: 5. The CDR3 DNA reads TGCGCCAGCAGTGACGACAGGGGTTTGGAAGCTTTCTTT. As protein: CASSDDRGLEAFF.

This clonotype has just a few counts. The CDR3 loop reads CASSQVVGTGGLLGYGYTF. CDR3 sequence (DNA): TGTGCCAGCAGCCAAGTGGTCGGGACAGGGGGCCTACTAGGCTATGGCTACACCTTC. The chain combines TRBV3-1 with TRBJ1-2; 12 bases match TRBD1. CDR3 size: 19 residues. V was clipped by 1 base and J by 4 bases; unmatched bases: 13. CDR1 is LGHDT and CDR2 is YNNKEL in the germline V gene (reference sequence).

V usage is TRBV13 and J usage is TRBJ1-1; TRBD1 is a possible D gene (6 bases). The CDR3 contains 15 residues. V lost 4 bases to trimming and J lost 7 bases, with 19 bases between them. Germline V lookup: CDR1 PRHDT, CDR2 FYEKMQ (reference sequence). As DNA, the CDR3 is TGTGCCAGCAGCTGGAGGTACACAGGAGGGGGTGAAGCTTTCTTT. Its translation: CASSWRYTGGGEAFF.

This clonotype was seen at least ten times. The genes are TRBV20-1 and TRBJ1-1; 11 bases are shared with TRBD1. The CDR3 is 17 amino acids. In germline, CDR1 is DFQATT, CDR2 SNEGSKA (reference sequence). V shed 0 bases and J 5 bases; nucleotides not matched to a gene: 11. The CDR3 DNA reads TGCAGTGCTAGAGATAGGACAGGGGGCCCCTTGGGGACTGAAGCTTTCTTT. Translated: CSARDRTGGPLGTEAFF.

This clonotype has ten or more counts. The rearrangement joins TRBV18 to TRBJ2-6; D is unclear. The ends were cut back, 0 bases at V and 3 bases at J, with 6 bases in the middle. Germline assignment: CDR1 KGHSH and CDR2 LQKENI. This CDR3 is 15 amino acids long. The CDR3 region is CASSPPTGGANVLTF. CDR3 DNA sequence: TGTGCCAGCTCACCACCAACCGGTGGGGCCAACGTCCTGACTTTC.

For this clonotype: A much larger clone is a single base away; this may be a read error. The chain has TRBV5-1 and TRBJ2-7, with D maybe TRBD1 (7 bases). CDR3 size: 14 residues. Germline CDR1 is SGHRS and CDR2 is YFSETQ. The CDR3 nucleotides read TGCGCCGGCAGCTGGAGCCAGGGGGGCTACGAGCAGTACTTC. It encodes CAGSWSQGGYEQYF.

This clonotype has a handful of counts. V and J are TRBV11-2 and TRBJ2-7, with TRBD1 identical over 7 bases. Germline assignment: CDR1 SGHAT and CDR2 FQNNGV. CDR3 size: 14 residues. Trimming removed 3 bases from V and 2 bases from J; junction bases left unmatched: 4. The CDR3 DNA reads TGTGCCAGCAGCTTTCAGGACAGGCCCTACGAGCAGTACTTC. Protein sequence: CASSFQDRPYEQYF.

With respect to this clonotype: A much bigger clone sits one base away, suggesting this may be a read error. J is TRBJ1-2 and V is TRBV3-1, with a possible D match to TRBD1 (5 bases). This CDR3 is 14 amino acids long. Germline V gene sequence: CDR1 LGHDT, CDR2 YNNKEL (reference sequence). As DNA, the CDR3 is TGTGCCAGCGGCCAAGTCGACAGCCGAGCGGGCTACACCTTC. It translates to CASGQVDSRAGYTF.

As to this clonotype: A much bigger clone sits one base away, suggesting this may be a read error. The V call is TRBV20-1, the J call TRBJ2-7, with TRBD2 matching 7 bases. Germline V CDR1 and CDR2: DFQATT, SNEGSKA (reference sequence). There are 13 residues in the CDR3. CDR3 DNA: TGCAGTGCAAGGACTAGTATTAGCTACGAGCGGTACTTC. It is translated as CSARTSISYERYF.

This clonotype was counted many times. CDR3 loop: CASSLGLADNEQFF. CDR3 DNA sequence: TGTGCCAGCAGCCTAGGGCTAGCAGATAATGAGCAGTTCTTC. The chain is built from TRBV7-3 and TRBJ2-1, with TRBD2 as a possible D gene (5 bases). The CDR3 extends over 14 amino acids. V lost 5 bases and J 7 bases, leaving 15 bases between the germline ends. Looked up from germline, CDR1 is SGHTA and CDR2 is FQGTGA.

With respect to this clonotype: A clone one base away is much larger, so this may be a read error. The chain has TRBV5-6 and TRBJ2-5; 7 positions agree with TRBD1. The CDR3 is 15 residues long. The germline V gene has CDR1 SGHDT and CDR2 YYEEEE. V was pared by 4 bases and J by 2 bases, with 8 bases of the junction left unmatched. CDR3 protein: CASSGGQWDQETQYF. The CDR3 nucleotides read TGTGCCAGCAGCGGGGGACAGTGGGATCAAGAGACCCAGTACTTC.

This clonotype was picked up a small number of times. This CDR3 is CASSIVTGTGPYEQYF. In DNA, the CDR3 is TGTGCCAGCAGTATCGTAACCGGGACAGGGCCCTACGAGCAGTACTTC. The chain couples TRBV27 to TRBJ2-7; 9 bases line up with TRBD1. V lost 5 bases, J lost 2 bases, and 10 bases stayed unmatched. The CDR3 totals 16 residues. Germline CDR1 reads MNHEY; CDR2 reads SMNVEV (reference sequence).

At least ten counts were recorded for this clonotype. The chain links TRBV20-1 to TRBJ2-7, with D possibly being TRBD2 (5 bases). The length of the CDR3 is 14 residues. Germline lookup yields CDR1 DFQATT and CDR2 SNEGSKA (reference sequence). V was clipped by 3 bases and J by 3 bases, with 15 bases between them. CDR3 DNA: TGCAGTGCTAGGGACTCGGCACATTTCTACGAGCAGTACTTC. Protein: CSARDSAHFYEQYF.

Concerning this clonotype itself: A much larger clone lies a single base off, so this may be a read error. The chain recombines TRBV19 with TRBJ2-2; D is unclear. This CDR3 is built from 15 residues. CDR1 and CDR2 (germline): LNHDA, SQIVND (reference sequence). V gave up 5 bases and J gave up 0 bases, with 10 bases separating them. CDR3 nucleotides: TGTGCCAGTAGTCCGGGCGGAACGAACACCGGGGAGCTGTTTTTT. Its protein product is CASSPGGTNTGELFF.

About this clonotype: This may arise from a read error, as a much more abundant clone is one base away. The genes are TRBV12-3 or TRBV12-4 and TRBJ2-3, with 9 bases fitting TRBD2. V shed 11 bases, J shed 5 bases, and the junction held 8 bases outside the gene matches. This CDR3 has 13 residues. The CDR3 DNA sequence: TGTGCCTCCCGCGGGGGGGGGGGAGATACGCAGTATTTT. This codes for CASRGGGGDTQYF.

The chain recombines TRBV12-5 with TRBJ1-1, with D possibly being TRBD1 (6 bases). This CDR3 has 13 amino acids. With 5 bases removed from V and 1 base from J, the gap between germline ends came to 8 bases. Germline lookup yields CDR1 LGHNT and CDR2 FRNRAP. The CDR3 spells CASGRTANTEAFF. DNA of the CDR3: TGTGCTAGTGGTCGGACAGCGAACACTGAAGCTTTCTTT.

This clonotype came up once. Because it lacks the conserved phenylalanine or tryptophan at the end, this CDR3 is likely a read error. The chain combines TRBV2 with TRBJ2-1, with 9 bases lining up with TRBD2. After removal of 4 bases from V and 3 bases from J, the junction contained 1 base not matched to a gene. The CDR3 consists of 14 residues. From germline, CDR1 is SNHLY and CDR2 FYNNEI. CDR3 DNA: TGTGCCAGCAGTGGGCGGGGGGGCTACAATGAGCAGTTCCTC. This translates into CASSGRGGYNEQFL.

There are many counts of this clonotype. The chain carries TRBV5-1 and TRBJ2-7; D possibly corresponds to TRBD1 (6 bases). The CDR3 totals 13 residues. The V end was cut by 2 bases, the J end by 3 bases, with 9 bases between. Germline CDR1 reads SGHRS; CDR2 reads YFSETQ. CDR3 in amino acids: CASSFLTGYEQYF. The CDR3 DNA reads TGCGCCAGCAGCTTCCTGACAGGCTACGAGCAGTACTTC.

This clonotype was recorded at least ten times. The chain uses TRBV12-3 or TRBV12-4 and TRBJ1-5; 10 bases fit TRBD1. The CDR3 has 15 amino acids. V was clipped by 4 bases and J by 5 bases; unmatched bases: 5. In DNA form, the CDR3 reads TGTGCCAGCAGTTCCTGGACAGGGGGATATCAGCCCCAGCATTTT. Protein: CASSSWTGGYQPQHF.

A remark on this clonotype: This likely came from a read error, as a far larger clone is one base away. The CDR3 DNA follows: TGTGCCAGCAGTCCATTAGCGGGAGGGTACAATGGGCAGTTCTTC. Protein product: CASSPLAGGYNGQFF. The V gene is TRBV6-5, the J gene TRBJ2-1, with 11 nucleotides matching TRBD2. Germline lookup yields CDR1 MNHEY and CDR2 SVGAGI. The CDR3 has 15 residues.

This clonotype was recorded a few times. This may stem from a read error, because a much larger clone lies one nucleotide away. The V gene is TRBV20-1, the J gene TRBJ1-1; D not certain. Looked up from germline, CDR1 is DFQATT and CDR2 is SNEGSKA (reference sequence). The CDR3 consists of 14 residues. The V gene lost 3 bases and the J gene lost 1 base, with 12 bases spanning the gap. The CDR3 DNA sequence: TGCAGTGCTAGTAGTAACGGGTGGAACACTGAAGCTTTCTTT. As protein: CSASSNGWNTEAFF.

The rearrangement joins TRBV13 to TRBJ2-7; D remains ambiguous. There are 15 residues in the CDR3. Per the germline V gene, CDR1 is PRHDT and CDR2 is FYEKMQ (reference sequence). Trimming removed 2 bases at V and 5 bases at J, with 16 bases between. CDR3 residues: CASSLRERAINEQYF. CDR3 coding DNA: TGTGCCAGCAGCTTACGTGAACGAGCTATCAACGAGCAGTACTTC.

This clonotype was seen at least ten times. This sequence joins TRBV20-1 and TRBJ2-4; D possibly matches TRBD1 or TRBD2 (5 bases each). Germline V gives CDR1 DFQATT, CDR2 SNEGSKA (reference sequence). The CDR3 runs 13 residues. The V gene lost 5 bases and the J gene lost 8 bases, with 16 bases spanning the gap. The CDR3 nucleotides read TGCAGTGCTCTCGAGGGGCTAGAAGACATTCAGTACTTC. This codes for CSALEGLEDIQYF.